Shown below are 29 T cell receptor beta chains from a single sample sequenced in a study of Graves' ophthalmopathy and Graves' hyperthyroidism. Amplification of the TCR beta CDR3 regions used RNA transcripts (as template). RT-PCR in the first round used HTBI primers; a second-round multiplex PCR followed. A single record per CDR3 protein comes from TCRdb applying MiXCR to the multiplex PCR reads. The sample comprises 400,000 to 500,000 distinct CDR3 sequences, 21% of which are singletons, and 2.5% to 3.5% rests with the top ten. The source material was peripheral blood. All receptors come from a woman younger than 30 with stable Graves' hyperthyroidism.

This clonotype appeared many times. The CDR3 DNA follows: TGCAGTGCTAGAGATCTCCAGGGAGCTAACACTGAAGCTTTCTTT. Protein: CSARDLQGANTEAFF. The rearrangement uses TRBV20-1 and TRBJ1-1; a weak D match, TRBD1 (5 bases). Trimming left V 0 bases short and J 2 bases short, with 13 bases between. The length of the CDR3 is 15 residues. From germline, CDR1 is DFQATT and CDR2 SNEGSKA (reference sequence).

The V call is TRBV6-2 or TRBV6-3, the J call TRBJ2-7; 9 nucleotides align to TRBD1. The V and J ends lost 5 bases and 5 bases, in that order; junction bases with no gene match: 10. Per germline, CDR1 MNHEY and CDR2 SVGEGT. This CDR3 has 15 amino acids. DNA for the CDR3: TGTGCCAGCAGTCCCCAACAGGGGGCCGGGCACGAGCAGTACTTC. Residues: CASSPQQGAGHEQYF.

The rearrangement links TRBV28 to TRBJ1-6, with 8 bases aligning to TRBD1. CDR3 length: 19 residues. With V trimmed by 5 bases and J by 0 bases, 12 bases remained unmatched. CDR1 MDHEN and CDR2 SYDVKM come from the germline V gene. CDR3 bases: TGTGCCAGCAGTCCGAAAGGACAGGGTTCAAGCTCCTATAATTCACCCCTCCACTTT. The encoded protein is CASSPKGQGSSSYNSPLHF.

This rearrangement joins TRBV19 to TRBJ2-7; D unclear. CDR3 length equals 13 residues. CDR1 is LNHDA, CDR2 SQIVND, per germline (reference sequence). V lost 0 bases and J lost 4, with 7 bases in between. This chain's CDR3 is CASSIDGPYEQYF. CDR3 nucleotide sequence: TGTGCCAGTAGTATAGACGGCCCGTACGAGCAGTACTTC.

The chain employs TRBV7-8 and TRBJ2-7; TRBD1 matches at 7 bases. V was clipped by 2 bases and J by 4 bases; unmatched bases: 8. This CDR3 comprises 15 residues. CDR1 is SGHVS and CDR2 is FQNEAQ in the germline V gene. In DNA, the CDR3 is TGTGCCAGCAGCTTAAGGGGCAGGGGGTCGTACGAGCAGTACTTC. It encodes CASSLRGRGSYEQYF.

This clonotype was found many times. A read error may account for a junction end that differs from germline. The genes are TRBV5-1 and TRBJ2-2; the match to TRBD1 covers 8 bases. Germline values: CDR1 SGHRS, CDR2 YFSETQ. The CDR3 contains 16 residues. The CDR3 spells CASSLVTGANTGELFF. The CDR3 bases are TGCGCCAGCAGCTTGGTGACAGGGGCTAACACTGGGGAGCTGTTTTTT.

This clonotype was counted ten times or more. The genes are TRBV7-2 and TRBJ2-5; 13 bases are a match to TRBD2. The CDR3 contains 16 residues. Germline CDR1 is SGHTA and CDR2 is FQGNSA. The V segment lost 5 bases and the J segment 5 bases; nucleotides outside the gene matches: 8. The CDR3 region is CASSTRLAGGGETQYF. CDR3 DNA: TGTGCCAGCAGCACGCGACTAGCGGGAGGAGGCGAGACCCAGTACTTC.

This sequence joins TRBV7-2 and TRBJ2-5, with 9 bases matching TRBD1. The CDR3 spans 14 residues. Germline lookup yields CDR1 SGHTA and CDR2 FQGNSA. Trimming cost V 4 bases and J 4 bases; bases outside gene matches: 4. The CDR3 loop reads CASSWGQGGETQYF. The DNA for the CDR3 is TGTGCCAGCAGCTGGGGACAGGGTGGAGAGACCCAGTACTTC.

This clonotype was observed at least ten times. The CDR3 is CASRSGSPYEQYF. The CDR3 bases are TGCGCCAGCAGAAGCGGTTCCCCCTACGAGCAGTACTTC. V usage is TRBV5-1 and J usage is TRBJ2-7, with TRBD2 as a possible D gene (5 bases). V lost 5 bases and J 2 bases, leaving 11 bases between the germline ends. The CDR3 loop spans 13 amino acids. The V gene's germline CDR1 is SGHRS and CDR2 YFSETQ.

The rearrangement uses TRBV3-1 and TRBJ2-1, with 10 bases identical to TRBD2. V lost 4 bases and J lost 4; bases outside the gene matches: 4. Germline assignment: CDR1 LGHDT and CDR2 YNNKEL (reference sequence). The CDR3 sequence is 15 residues long. CDR3: CASSPSGRRYNEQFF. DNA of the CDR3: TGTGCCAGCAGCCCTAGCGGGAGAAGGTACAATGAGCAGTTCTTC.

The chain links TRBV6-5 to TRBJ1-2; D gene unclear. The CDR3 consists of 14 residues. Between the trimmed V and J ends, which lost 4 bases and 3 bases, there was a span of 12 bases. CDR1 and CDR2 (germline): MNHEY, SVGAGI. Written as DNA, the CDR3 is TGTGCCAGCAGTTCGGGATTCCTGTACTATGGCTACACCTTC. It specifies CASSSGFLYYGYTF.

This clonotype was counted at least ten times. The chain joins TRBV6-5 to TRBJ2-3, with a weak D call TRBD2 (5 bases). CDR1 is MNHEY and CDR2 is SVGAGI in the germline V gene. CDR3 length: 16 amino acids. With 0 bases removed from V and 6 bases from J, the gap between germline ends came to 16 bases. The CDR3 sequence is CASSYSRRGFDDTQYF. The DNA of the CDR3 is TGTGCCAGCAGTTACTCGCGGCGAGGGTTTGACGATACGCAGTATTTT.

This clonotype was found a few times. The chain links TRBV5-1 to TRBJ2-2; tentative D call: TRBD2 (6 bases). V lost 1 base and J lost 8, with 12 bases in between. The length of the CDR3 is 14 residues. CDR1 is SGHRS, CDR2 YFSETQ, per germline. CDR3 sequence (DNA): TGCGCCAGCAGCTTGAGGCGGGAAGCAGGGGAGCTGTTTTTT. Encoded protein: CASSLRREAGELFF.

The rearrangement links TRBV7-2 to TRBJ2-7, with 11 nucleotides matching TRBD2. The CDR3 runs 15 residues. Germline V gene data show CDR1 as SGHTA and CDR2 as FQGNSA. With 3 bases clipped from V and 6 bases from J, the junction kept 7 bases outside the gene matches. The CDR3 reads CASSLALAGASEQYF. The CDR3 coding sequence is TGTGCCAGCAGCTTGGCACTAGCGGGAGCAAGCGAGCAGTACTTC.

Comments on this clonotype: Being one base from a much bigger clone, this may be a read error. This chain links TRBV13 with TRBJ2-7, with 7 bases matching TRBD1. Germline CDR1 and CDR2: PRHDT and FYEKMQ (reference sequence). This CDR3 has 15 amino acids. The CDR3 DNA reads as TGTGCCAGCAGCTCAACCGGGACAGCATCCTACGAGCGGTACTTC. As protein: CASSSTGTASYERYF.

A word on this clonotype: Relative to the germline gene, one junction end is altered; a read error may explain this. Here the CDR3 reads CASRGVNTGELLF. Here the CDR3 DNA reads TGTGCCAGCAGGGGAGTGAACACCGGGGAGCTGCTTTTT. This chain connects TRBV6-1 to TRBJ2-2, with D possibly TRBD2 on 5 matching bases. The germline CDR1 and CDR2 sequences are MNHNS and SASEGT. This CDR3 comprises 13 residues.

This clonotype was counted between two and nine times. This rearrangement joins TRBV18 to TRBJ1-5; D remains ambiguous. Deletions cut 3 bases from V and 9 bases from J, with 24 bases between. In germline, CDR1 is KGHSH, CDR2 LQKENI. The CDR3 has 17 amino acids. CDR3 sequence (DNA): TGTGCCAGCTCACCCCTTCCTCCAGGAGGGCTCGTGAGGCCCCAGCATTTT. This translates into CASSPLPPGGLVRPQHF.

The chain links TRBV6-2 or TRBV6-3 to TRBJ1-5; D might be TRBD1 (6 bases). CDR3 length: 13 residues. Germline CDR1 is MNHEY and CDR2 is SVGEGT. V was cut by 5 bases and J by 4 bases, with 9 bases left in between. CDR3 amino acids: CASSQGLNQPQHF. For the CDR3, the DNA is TGTGCCAGCAGTCAGGGGTTAAATCAGCCCCAGCATTTT.

This chain joins TRBV7-6 and TRBJ2-5; tentatively, D is TRBD2 (7 bases). The CDR3 consists of 14 residues. With 5 bases removed from V and 5 bases from J, the gap between germline ends came to 15 bases. From germline, CDR1 is SGHVS and CDR2 FNYEAQ. Written as DNA, the CDR3 is TGTGCCAGCAGCCCCCAAGGGGGGGCCGAGACCCAGTACTTC. This sequence encodes CASSPQGGAETQYF.

Details on this clonotype: A much larger clone sits a single nucleotide away, making a read error possible. Since the CDR3 does not end with the conserved phenylalanine or tryptophan, this likely comes from a read error. The CDR3 here is CAWSVDRVYGYTV. The CDR3 nucleotides are TGTGCCTGGAGTGTCGACAGGGTCTATGGCTACACCGTC. This chain uses TRBV30 with TRBJ1-2; 7 bases line up with TRBD1. CDR1 GTSNPN and CDR2 SVGIG come from the germline V gene (reference sequence). This CDR3 region has 13 residues. The trim removed 0 bases at V and 4 bases at J, leaving 2 bases unmatched.

At least ten counts were recorded for this clonotype. This chain joins TRBV12-3 or TRBV12-4 and TRBJ2-2; 8 bases match TRBD2. The CDR3 consists of 15 residues. V dropped 11 bases and J dropped 4; count of bases not matched to a gene: 12. DNA of the CDR3: TGTGCCGACCAGAAGAGCGGGAGCGGCACCGGGGAGCTGTTTTTT. It specifies CADQKSGSGTGELFF.

This clonotype was recorded many times. The rearrangement links TRBV20-1 to TRBJ2-5; 9 bases line up with TRBD2. The CDR3 loop spans 12 amino acids. V gave up 6 bases and J gave up 5 bases; unmatched junction bases: 4. CDR1 is DFQATT and CDR2 is SNEGSKA in the germline V gene (reference sequence). The CDR3 sequence is CSARTSEETQYF. CDR3 DNA: TGCAGTGCCCGGACTAGCGAGGAGACCCAGTACTTC.

The chain is built from TRBV5-1 and TRBJ2-7; no clear D gene. With 0 bases removed from V and 2 bases from J, the gap between germline ends came to 9 bases. The germline CDR1 and CDR2 sequences are SGHRS and YFSETQ. The CDR3 has 14 amino acids. CDR3 loop: CASSLAPRAYEQYF. CDR3 nucleotides: TGCGCCAGCAGCTTGGCTCCACGGGCCTACGAGCAGTACTTC.

This clonotype has a count of ten or more. V and J are TRBV2 and TRBJ2-2, with no clear D. The germline V gene has CDR1 SNHLY and CDR2 FYNNEI. This CDR3 spans 14 amino acids. V dropped 2 bases and J dropped 4 bases, with 8 bases sitting between them. For the CDR3, the DNA is TGTGCCAGCAGTGAAATGCGCGCCACCGGGGAGCTGTTTTTT. Translation: CASSEMRATGELFF.

This clonotype was detected ten times or more. V usage is TRBV2 and J usage is TRBJ2-2; 12 nucleotides agree with TRBD2. The germline gives CDR1 SNHLY, CDR2 FYNNEI. The J segment lost 9 bases and the V segment lost 6 bases, leaving 11 bases of the junction unmatched. This CDR3 is built from 16 residues. The CDR3 nucleotides are TGTGCCAGCAGAGACGTAACTAGCGGGAGGCTCCGGGAGCTGTTTTTT. It is translated as CASRDVTSGRLRELFF. Using reference TRBV2 and TRBJ2-2 for the parts outside the CDR3, the full variable domain is EPEVTQTPSHQVTQMGQEVILRCVPISNHLYFYWYRQILGQKVEFLVSFYNNEISEKSEIFDDQFSVERPDGSNFTLKIRSTKLEDSAMYFCASRDVTSGRLRELFFGEGSRLTVL.

This clonotype was picked up many times. This rearrangement joins TRBV12-3 or TRBV12-4 to TRBJ2-7; TRBD1 matches at 7 bases. With V trimmed by 6 bases and J by 4 bases, 9 bases remained unmatched. This CDR3 has 14 residues. CDR3: CASRRTGGDYEQYF. The CDR3 DNA follows: TGTGCCAGCAGGCGGACAGGCGGAGATTACGAGCAGTACTTC.

This clonotype has at least ten counts. The chain carries TRBV7-8 and TRBJ1-1, with D perhaps TRBD1 (6 bases). The V gene lost 2 bases and the J gene lost 1 base, with 8 bases spanning the gap. There are 14 residues in the CDR3. CDR1 and CDR2 (germline): SGHVS, FQNEAQ. The CDR3 here is CASSLTRGNTEAFF. CDR3 in DNA: TGTGCCAGCAGCTTAACCAGGGGGAACACTGAAGCTTTCTTT. Supplemented by reference TRBV7-8 and TRBJ1-1, the full variable domain reads GAGVSQSPRYKVAKRGQDVALRCDPISGHVSLFWYQQALGQGPEFLTYFQNEAQLDKSGLPSDRFFAERPEGSVSTLKIQRTQQEDSAVYLCASSLTRGNTEAFFGQGTRLTVV.

This clonotype was counted ten times or more. This CDR3 is CASSLSGRAHLQETQYF. CDR3 coding DNA: TGTGCCAGCAGCCTTAGCGGGAGGGCCCATTTACAAGAGACCCAGTACTTC. The V call is TRBV11-1, the J call TRBJ2-5, with TRBD2 matching 11 bases. Germline CDR1 reads SGHAT; CDR2 reads FQDESV (reference sequence). This CDR3 is 17 amino acids long. V lost 5 bases to trimming and J lost 2 bases; unmatched junction nucleotides: 10.

This clonotype was counted at least ten times. The chain employs TRBV6-1 and TRBJ2-2, with D possibly TRBD1 on 6 matching bases. With 5 bases removed from V and 5 bases from J, the gap between germline ends came to 15 bases. CDR3 size: 15 residues. Germline CDR1 and CDR2: MNHNS and SASEGT. CDR3 bases: TGTGCCAGCAGTCGATCCGGGACAAGTACCGGGGAGCTGTTTTTT. As protein: CASSRSGTSTGELFF.